This T cell receptor beta chain was recorded in a study of T cells after yellow fever vaccination. Study as a whole: Where fractions had low cell numbers, libraries were prepared from them with the SMART-Seq v4 Ultra Low Input RNA kit. Notes on the study in general: Most primary-vaccination clones reappeared after the booster (around 95% CD4, about 87% CD8).

Germline CDR1 SNHLY, CDR2 FYNNEI. The CDR3 has 18 residues. The J segment lost 0 bases and the V segment lost 3 bases, leaving 7 bases of the junction unmatched. This clonotype has at least ten counts. 5'RACE template switching generated TCR cDNA, adding a universal primer site and UMIs. Each CDR3 protein is one row after TCRdb ran MiXCR on the 5' RACE reads. The repertoire holds over 85,000 distinct CDR3 sequences, with about 8.8% as singletons. Sequenced here: CD8+ T cells not binding an NS4B(214-222) dextramer, sorted from PBMCs, sampled approximately 16 days after the first yellow fever vaccination. The J gene is TRBJ2-4, the V gene TRBV2; 11 bases match TRBD2. This receptor was identified in a man aged 18 to 30 who received the YFV17D yellow fever vaccine. CDR3: CASSDLGLAARAKNIQYF. The CDR3, as DNA: TGTGCCAGCAGTGATTTGGGACTAGCGGCTAGAGCCAAAAACATTCAGTACTTC.